This T cell receptor (beta chain) was recorded in a study of beta chain features in type 1 diabetes (dated by TCRdb to the late 2010s). General notes on the study: No differences in mean age, gender distribution, total cell number or subset yield were found between patients and healthy donors. In the study, TCRB repertoires of sorted circulating CD4+ T cell subsets from recently diagnosed type 1 diabetes patients were compared with those of matched healthy donors. Naive and central memory subsets were obtained from all 30 or so donors, but regulatory and stem cell-like memory subsets were isolated from only 8 patients and roughly eight healthy donors. Across all samples, some 99 million sorted cells were examined, and cell number per subset correlated strongly with RNA yield.

This clone has more than one count but fewer than ten. Its antigen is currently not known. Per-nucleotide qualities are absent, and no much larger clonotype sits a single base away. Each donor gave one peripheral blood draw, roughly 110 mL on average, collected into heparinised tubes. Naive, central memory, regulatory and stem cell-like memory CD4+ T cells were sorted on a BD FACSAria II using a panel including CD45RO, CCR7, CD25, CD127, CD95 and CD27. All sorted populations exceeded 95% purity. PBMCs were separated immediately by Lymphoprep density gradient centrifugation and were stained directly, without being cultured. So that batch effects would be minimized, each experiment stained and sorted samples in pairs, pairing one healthy donor with one patient. The entire isolated RNA was reverse transcribed using the High Capacity cDNA Reverse Transcription Kit, and thus expressed TCRB transcripts were sequenced. Deep immunoSEQ sequencing was applied to naive, central memory and regulatory T cell samples, giving an average of roughly 3.6 million total reads per sample. Sorted cells were lysed in RLT buffer and RNA was extracted with DNase-treated RNeasy Micro or Mini kits, depending on cell number. Each cell subset was processed on its own to prevent cross-contamination, while patient and healthy donor samples were processed together. TCRB sequences were amplified from cDNA with the immunoSEQ multiplex PCR, producing 87-bp fragments spanning the CDR3 region. Sequencing of the amplicons was done on the Illumina HiSeq platform. From the authors' description of their analysis: Synthetic template baselines were used to correct PCR bias computationally, reads within Hamming distance 2 were collapsed together, and singletons that could not be merged were discarded. Reads were aligned to IMGT to assign V, D and J genes, CDR3 length, and insertions or deletions at six rearrangement sites. Within each subset, clonotype counts were normalized to sorted cell number, after which true diversity and Gini coefficients were computed with the tcR R package. The overlap coefficient, calculated on TCRB nucleotide sequences, was used to measure repertoire sharing. Drawn from immuneACCESS, this table holds only the in-frame rearrangements with V and J called that TCRdb kept. Clones are partly lost; checked studies trace under half to an unresolved V gene and leave the rest unexplained. V and J calls and clone size are those listed in that table; D and trimming were worked out from the DNA. This sample has about 200,000 clones in its table, and about a tenth of those were observed once. The leading ten clones occupy 1% to 1.5% of the sample.

General findings and caveats noted by the study authors: The naive, central memory and regulatory TCRB repertoires appeared to resemble one another more closely among patients than among healthy donors. Type 1 diabetes patients showed a moderate but significant shortening of TCRB CDR3 length in all four CD4+ subsets. Shorter templates might have been favored by PCR, but patient and control samples were amplified and corrected together, so both groups would have been affected equally by any skew. HLA sub-analyses involved small numbers of individuals, so any influence of HLA type on TCRB rearrangement remained unresolved. Because cDNA was sequenced instead of genomic DNA, highly expressing activated cells could be over-represented, though the groups showed no difference in activation or CD3 levels. At VDJ recombination sites, type 1 diabetes patients had fewer insertions and more deleted nucleotides, which implies abnormalities in thymic rearrangement.

The CDR3 runs 14 amino acids, cysteine and phenylalanine included. Just the 42-base CDR3 DNA is kept, in frame starting at base 1. V loses 3 bases of germline sequence and J loses 2 bases, and the interval between the two ends is 8 bases. Reading the germline V gene gives CDR1 SGHDN and CDR2 FVKESK. The chain was built from TRBV14 and TRBJ1-5; the D gene is perhaps TRBD1, on 6 matching bases. This receptor was taken from a man between 18 and 35 years old in good health. The material sequenced was central memory CD4+ T cells from blood. The CDR3 region reads CASSQGAGNQPQHF. The base sequence is TGTGCCAGCAGCCAGGGGGCTGGCAATCAGCCCCAGCATTTT.